This T cell receptor beta chain was captured by sequencing in a study of identical twins. General study findings and limits: Out-of-frame alpha sequences that twins shared showed excess low generation probability. With beta out-of-frame sequences, excess sharing by twins was weaker.

This clonotype was detected a few times. Its specificity is not known. One entry per CDR3 protein, called by TCRdb with MiXCR from the 5' RACE reads. The sample contains about 300,000 distinct CDR3 sequences, around an eighth of which appear only once. The CDR3 length is 20 residues. Trimming removed 1 base from V and 0 bases from J, with 19 bases in between. Germline CDR1 and CDR2: SGHAT and FQDESV (reference sequence). The same data also contributed to another study, on yellow fever vaccine responses in identical twins.

This clonotype originated in a woman aged 18-29 years in good health. The chain couples TRBV11-1 to TRBJ2-6, with a weak D call TRBD1 (5 bases). Sequencing was carried out using CD8+ T cells sorted from blood. Here the CDR3 DNA reads TGTGCCAGCAGCTTAGGTCCTATTGGGGCTATCCACTCTGGGGCCAACGTCCTGACTTTC. Protein product: CASSLGPIGAIHSGANVLTF.